A selection of T cell receptor beta chains follows, all from one sample in a study of T cells in narcolepsy. Clones were read by immunoSEQ multiplex PCR, and TCRdb kept only the in-frame ones, dropping some. The sample comprises 25,000 to 35,000 clones, around 90% of which are singletons, and about 1.3% rests with the top ten. Sequences were obtained from CD45RA- memory CD4+ T cells from PBMCs. The origin of the receptors is a human donor with narcolepsy. Both conserved end residues are part of each CDR3. A D gene is named only where the DNA matches it firmly. Clone size is given for some rows only: seen once, a few or many times, or a class if the clone is expanded.

clone_size: -
j_call: TRBJ2-7
v_call: TRBV7-9
d_call: TRBD2
cdr3_nt: TGTGCCAGCAGCCCTAGCGGATCCCGCGAGCAGTACTTC
cdr3_aa: CASSPSGSREQYF

clone_size: -
j_call: TRBJ2-1
v_call: TRBV27
d_call: -
cdr3_nt: TGTGCCAGCAGTTTACCACGCCGCAAAGCAGGGGATGTGGTCACTGAGCAGTTCTTC
cdr3_aa: CASSLPRRKAGDVVTEQFF

clone_size: once
j_call: TRBJ1-2
v_call: TRBV7-2
d_call: -
cdr3_nt: TGTGCCAGCAGTAGCAGTGGTGGGGGCTACACCTTC
cdr3_aa: CASSSSGGGYTF

clone_size: -
j_call: TRBJ2-1
v_call: TRBV7-2
d_call: -
cdr3_nt: TGTGCCAGCAGCTTAGATTCCCGAAACCGCAATGAGCAGTTCTTC
cdr3_aa: CASSLDSRNRNEQFF

clone_size: -
j_call: TRBJ1-6
v_call: TRBV27
d_call: -
cdr3_nt: TGTGCCAGCAGTTTTAATAATTCACCCCTCCACTTT
cdr3_aa: CASSFNNSPLHF

clone_size: -
j_call: TRBJ2-1
v_call: TRBV5-1
d_call: -
cdr3_nt: TGCGCCAGCAGCTTGATACCCAGCTCCTACAATGAGCAGTTCTTC
cdr3_aa: CASSLIPSSYNEQFF

clone_size: -
j_call: TRBJ1-1
v_call: TRBV25-1
d_call: -
cdr3_nt: TGTGCCAGCAGTGACCCCATCGGCAGGGCTGAAGCTTTCTTT
cdr3_aa: CASSDPIGRAEAFF

clone_size: -
j_call: TRBJ1-1
v_call: TRBV28
d_call: -
cdr3_nt: TGTGCCAGCAGCCTTGCTTTAGACAGCATGAACACTGAAGCTTTCTTT
cdr3_aa: CASSLALDSMNTEAFF

clone_size: -
j_call: TRBJ1-4
v_call: TRBV28
d_call: -
cdr3_nt: TGTGCCAGCAGTTTAACCGATGGAGGATTGGGAAAACTGTTTTTT
cdr3_aa: CASSLTDGGLGKLFF

clone_size: -
j_call: TRBJ1-4
v_call: TRBV4-2
d_call: TRBD1
cdr3_nt: TGTGCCAGCAGCCAAGATCGAATGAGGCTACGGGACAGCTCTTCAACTAATGAAAAACTGTTTTTT
cdr3_aa: CASSQDRMRLRDSSSTNEKLFF

clone_size: -
j_call: TRBJ2-5
v_call: TRBV6-4
d_call: -
cdr3_nt: TGTGCCAGCAGTGTTGGGCGGGGCCGGGACAGACCCTGGGAGACCCAGTACTTC
cdr3_aa: CASSVGRGRDRPWETQYF

clone_size: -
j_call: TRBJ2-1
v_call: TRBV28
d_call: -
cdr3_nt: TGTGCCAGCAGTTCCCCACAGGGTATGGGGCCCGGTGAGCAGTTCTTC
cdr3_aa: CASSSPQGMGPGEQFF

clone_size: -
j_call: TRBJ2-3
v_call: TRBV6-1
d_call: -
cdr3_nt: TGTGCCAGCAGTGACCGGGACACCACAGATACGCAGTATTTT
cdr3_aa: CASSDRDTTDTQYF

clone_size: -
j_call: TRBJ1-2
v_call: TRBV9
d_call: -
cdr3_nt: TGTGCCAGCAGCGGCCTATACAGGGAGAAGGCGGTGGCTAACTATGGCTACACCTTC
cdr3_aa: CASSGLYREKAVANYGYTF

clone_size: -
j_call: TRBJ2-5
v_call: TRBV5-1
d_call: -
cdr3_nt: TGCGCCAGCAGGGGGATGGGGGACCAAGAGACCCAGTACTTC
cdr3_aa: CASRGMGDQETQYF

clone_size: -
j_call: TRBJ1-1
v_call: TRBV5-4
d_call: TRBD1
cdr3_nt: TGTGCCAGCAGCACACAGGGGGGGGGAACCACTGAAGCTTTCTTT
cdr3_aa: CASSTQGGGTTEAFF

clone_size: -
j_call: TRBJ1-6
v_call: TRBV28
d_call: -
cdr3_nt: TGTGCCAGCAGATCCCTCTCCCTCCACTTT
cdr3_aa: CASRSLSLHF

clone_size: few
j_call: TRBJ1-3
v_call: TRBV5-4
d_call: -
cdr3_nt: TGTGCCAGCAGCACCATGGCCTCTGGAAACACCATATATTTT
cdr3_aa: CASSTMASGNTIYF

clone_size: -
j_call: TRBJ2-1
v_call: TRBV7-6
d_call: TRBD2
cdr3_nt: TGTGCCAGCAGCTTAGAGGGTCTAGCGGGGATCTCCTACAATGAGCAGTTCTTC
cdr3_aa: CASSLEGLAGISYNEQFF

clone_size: -
j_call: TRBJ2-1
v_call: TRBV5-1
d_call: -
cdr3_nt: TGCGCCAGCAGCCCGTCCGGGAACAATGAGCAGTTCTTC
cdr3_aa: CASSPSGNNEQFF

clone_size: -
j_call: TRBJ2-2
v_call: TRBV9
d_call: -
cdr3_nt: TGTGCCAGCAGCGCGACGGGGAACACCGGGGAGCTGTTTTTT
cdr3_aa: CASSATGNTGELFF

clone_size: -
j_call: TRBJ2-2
v_call: TRBV5-1
d_call: TRBD2
cdr3_nt: TGCGCCAGCAGCCCCGGACTAGCGGGCCCATTGGAGCTGTTTTTT
cdr3_aa: CASSPGLAGPLELFF

clone_size: -
j_call: TRBJ1-1
v_call: TRBV6-5
d_call: -
cdr3_nt: TGTGCCAGCACCTCTAGGGAGGGGTGGTCTGAAGCTTTCTTT
cdr3_aa: CASTSREGWSEAFF

clone_size: -
j_call: TRBJ2-7
v_call: TRBV28
d_call: -
cdr3_nt: TGTGCCAGCAGTCGTGTGGTGGGATCGTACGAGCAGTACTTC
cdr3_aa: CASSRVVGSYEQYF

clone_size: -
j_call: TRBJ2-7
v_call: TRBV6-6
d_call: -
cdr3_nt: TGTGCCAGCAGCCCTCAGGGAAGCTACGAGCAGTACTTC
cdr3_aa: CASSPQGSYEQYF

clone_size: -
j_call: TRBJ2-7
v_call: TRBV28
d_call: TRBD2
cdr3_nt: TGTGCCAGCAGGAAGACCGGGGGGTGGGGCGAGCAGTACTTC
cdr3_aa: CASRKTGGWGEQYF

clone_size: -
j_call: TRBJ2-1
v_call: TRBV5-5
d_call: TRBD1
cdr3_nt: TGTGCCAGCATACGTAACAGGGGGCCTGTTCACAATGAGCAGTTCTTC
cdr3_aa: CASIRNRGPVHNEQFF

clone_size: -
j_call: TRBJ2-3
v_call: TRBV7-2
d_call: -
cdr3_nt: TGTGCCAGCAGCTTAGCGCGGACACTCGGTACGCAGTATTTT
cdr3_aa: CASSLARTLGTQYF

clone_size: -
j_call: TRBJ1-2
v_call: TRBV28
d_call: -
cdr3_nt: TGTGCCAGCAGTTTACAGGAAAACTATGGCTACACCTTC
cdr3_aa: CASSLQENYGYTF

clone_size: -
j_call: TRBJ1-1
v_call: TRBV11-2
d_call: -
cdr3_nt: TGTGCCAGCAGCTTAGTTGGGGACTATGAAGCTTTCTTT
cdr3_aa: CASSLVGDYEAFF

clone_size: few
j_call: TRBJ1-6
v_call: TRBV7-9
d_call: -
cdr3_nt: TGTGCCAGCAGCCTCTCCCCGAATTCACCCCTCCACTTT
cdr3_aa: CASSLSPNSPLHF

clone_size: -
j_call: TRBJ2-2
v_call: TRBV30
d_call: -
cdr3_nt: TGTGCCTGGAGTGTGTATACCGGGGAGCTGTTTTTT
cdr3_aa: CAWSVYTGELFF

clone_size: -
j_call: TRBJ1-2
v_call: TRBV28
d_call: -
cdr3_nt: TGTGCCAGCAGTCCCGTCCAATTTGACAGCTATGGCTACACCTTC
cdr3_aa: CASSPVQFDSYGYTF

clone_size: -
j_call: TRBJ1-3
v_call: TRBV9
d_call: -
cdr3_nt: TGTGCCAGCAGCGGTGGCAGGGGATTTGCTGGAAACACCATATATTTT
cdr3_aa: CASSGGRGFAGNTIYF

clone_size: -
j_call: TRBJ2-1
v_call: TRBV18
d_call: TRBD1
cdr3_nt: TGTGCCAGCTCACGGGGACAGGGCCCCTACAATGAGCAGTTCTTC
cdr3_aa: CASSRGQGPYNEQFF

clone_size: -
j_call: TRBJ2-3
v_call: TRBV5-5
d_call: TRBD1
cdr3_nt: TGTGCCAGCAGCTTTAGCCCCGGGACAGGGAGCAGCACAGATACGCAGTATTTT
cdr3_aa: CASSFSPGTGSSTDTQYF

clone_size: once
j_call: TRBJ1-5
v_call: TRBV5-1
d_call: -
cdr3_nt: TGCGCCAGCAGCTTGGCAGGGACGGATCAGCCCCAGCATTTT
cdr3_aa: CASSLAGTDQPQHF

clone_size: -
j_call: TRBJ2-7
v_call: TRBV18
d_call: -
cdr3_nt: TGTGCCAGCTCATCGACACCGGGTAGCTCCTACGAGCAGTACTTC
cdr3_aa: CASSSTPGSSYEQYF

clone_size: -
j_call: TRBJ2-3
v_call: TRBV6-1
d_call: TRBD1
cdr3_nt: TGTGCCAGCAGTGAAGCGAGGGGGCACACAGATACGCAGTATTTT
cdr3_aa: CASSEARGHTDTQYF

clone_size: -
j_call: TRBJ2-7
v_call: TRBV27
d_call: TRBD1
cdr3_nt: TGTGCCAGCAGTTGGGACAGTAGGAGCTCCTACGAGCAGTACTTC
cdr3_aa: CASSWDSRSSYEQYF

clone_size: -
j_call: TRBJ2-5
v_call: TRBV2
d_call: -
cdr3_nt: TGTGCCAGCAGTTGGAGTGGGACATACCAAGAGACCCAGTACTTC
cdr3_aa: CASSWSGTYQETQYF

clone_size: -
j_call: TRBJ1-6
v_call: TRBV4-2
d_call: -
cdr3_nt: TGTGCCAGCAGCCAAGAGGCATCAGCAACACCCCTCCACTTT
cdr3_aa: CASSQEASATPLHF

clone_size: once
j_call: TRBJ1-4
v_call: TRBV6-6
d_call: -
cdr3_nt: TGTGCCAGCAGTCTTGGGACGGGGAAGGGAAAACTGTTTTTT
cdr3_aa: CASSLGTGKGKLFF

clone_size: -
j_call: TRBJ1-2
v_call: TRBV28
d_call: -
cdr3_nt: TGTGCCAGCAGTTTGGGCGCGGGGGGAGATGGCTACACCTTC
cdr3_aa: CASSLGAGGDGYTF

clone_size: -
j_call: TRBJ1-1
v_call: TRBV11-3
d_call: -
cdr3_nt: TGTGCCAGCAGCTTAGAAGAGAACACTGAAGCTTTCTTT
cdr3_aa: CASSLEENTEAFF

clone_size: -
j_call: TRBJ2-5
v_call: TRBV6-5
d_call: -
cdr3_nt: TGTGCCAGCACCATTCCCGGGGGAGAGACCCAGTACTTC
cdr3_aa: CASTIPGGETQYF

clone_size: -
j_call: TRBJ2-3
v_call: TRBV5-4
d_call: TRBD1
cdr3_nt: TGTGCCAGCAGCGTTGTAGGGACAGGGATTACCGCCGCGCAGTATTTT
cdr3_aa: CASSVVGTGITAAQYF

clone_size: -
j_call: TRBJ2-7
v_call: TRBV18
d_call: -
cdr3_nt: TGTGCCAGCTCACCGGCGGAGGGGTCCTACGAGCAGTACTTC
cdr3_aa: CASSPAEGSYEQYF

clone_size: -
j_call: TRBJ1-2
v_call: TRBV5-6
d_call: -
cdr3_nt: TGTGCCAGCAGCCCCAATCCAGGTGTGTATGGCTACACCTTC
cdr3_aa: CASSPNPGVYGYTF

clone_size: -
j_call: TRBJ1-4
v_call: TRBV30
d_call: -
cdr3_nt: TGTGCCTGGAAGGAGAGTGGGGAACTGTTTTTT
cdr3_aa: CAWKESGELFF

clone_size: -
j_call: TRBJ1-2
v_call: TRBV5-4
d_call: -
cdr3_nt: TGTGCCAGCAGCTTGGAATCAGGGGCGAACTATGGCTACACCTTC
cdr3_aa: CASSLESGANYGYTF

clone_size: -
j_call: TRBJ2-5
v_call: TRBV4-2
d_call: -
cdr3_nt: TGTGCCAGCAGCCAGGGCGATGGGGGCCGCCTAACCCAGTACTTC
cdr3_aa: CASSQGDGGRLTQYF

clone_size: -
j_call: TRBJ1-1
v_call: TRBV30
d_call: -
cdr3_nt: TGTGCCTGGAGAAGAGGGTTCGGGACAAACACTGAAGCTTTCTTT
cdr3_aa: CAWRRGFGTNTEAFF

clone_size: -
j_call: TRBJ2-5
v_call: TRBV27
d_call: -
cdr3_nt: TGTGCCAGCAGTAAGGGGAGAGAGACCCAGTACTTC
cdr3_aa: CASSKGRETQYF

clone_size: -
j_call: TRBJ2-2
v_call: TRBV7-8
d_call: TRBD2
cdr3_nt: TGTGCCAGCAGCCCTACGCGGACTAGCGGGAGGTATGGCGGGGAGCTGTTTTTT
cdr3_aa: CASSPTRTSGRYGGELFF

clone_size: -
j_call: TRBJ2-7
v_call: TRBV7-3
d_call: -
cdr3_nt: TGTGCCAGCAGCCCAGGGCGGGGTTACGACTACGAGCAGTACTTC
cdr3_aa: CASSPGRGYDYEQYF

clone_size: -
j_call: TRBJ2-1
v_call: TRBV29-1
d_call: TRBD2
cdr3_nt: TGCAGCGGGGCTCAGACTAGCGGGGCGGAGCAGTTCTTC
cdr3_aa: CSGAQTSGAEQFF